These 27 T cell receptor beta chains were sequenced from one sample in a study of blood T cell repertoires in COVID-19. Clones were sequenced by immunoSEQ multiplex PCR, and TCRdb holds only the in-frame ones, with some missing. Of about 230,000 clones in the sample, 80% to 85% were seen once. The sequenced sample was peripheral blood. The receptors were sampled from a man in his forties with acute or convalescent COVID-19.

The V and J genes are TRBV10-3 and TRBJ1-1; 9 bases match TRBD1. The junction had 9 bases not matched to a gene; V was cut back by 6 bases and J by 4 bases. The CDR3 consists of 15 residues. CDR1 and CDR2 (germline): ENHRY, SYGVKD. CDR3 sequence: CAISSGTGTITEAFF. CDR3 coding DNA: TGTGCCATCAGCTCCGGGACAGGGACCATCACTGAAGCTTTCTTT.

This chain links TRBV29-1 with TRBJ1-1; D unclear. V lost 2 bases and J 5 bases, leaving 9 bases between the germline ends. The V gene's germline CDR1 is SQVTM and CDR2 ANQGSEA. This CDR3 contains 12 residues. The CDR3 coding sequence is TGCAGCGTTGAATTAGGGAGTACTGAAGCTTTCTTT. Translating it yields CSVELGSTEAFF.

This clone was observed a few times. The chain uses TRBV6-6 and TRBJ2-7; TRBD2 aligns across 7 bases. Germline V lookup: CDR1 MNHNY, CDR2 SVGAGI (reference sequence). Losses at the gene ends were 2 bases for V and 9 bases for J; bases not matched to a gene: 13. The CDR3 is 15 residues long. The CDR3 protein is CASSYGLAEVGGQYF. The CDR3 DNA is TGTGCCAGCAGTTACGGGCTAGCGGAAGTAGGCGGGCAGTACTTC.

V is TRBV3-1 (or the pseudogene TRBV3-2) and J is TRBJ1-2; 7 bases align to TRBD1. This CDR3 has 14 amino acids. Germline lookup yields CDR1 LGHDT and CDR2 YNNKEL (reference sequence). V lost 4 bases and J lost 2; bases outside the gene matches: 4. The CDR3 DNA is TGTGCCAGCAGCCGGGACAGATACAACTATGGCTACACCTTC. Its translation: CASSRDRYNYGYTF.

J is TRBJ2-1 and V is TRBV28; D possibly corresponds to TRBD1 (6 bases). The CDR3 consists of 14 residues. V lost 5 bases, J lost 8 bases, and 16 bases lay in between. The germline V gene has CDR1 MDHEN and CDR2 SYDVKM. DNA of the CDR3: TGTGCCAGCAGTAGACAGGCAGAAATAGATGAGCAGTTCTTC. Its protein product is CASSRQAEIDEQFF.

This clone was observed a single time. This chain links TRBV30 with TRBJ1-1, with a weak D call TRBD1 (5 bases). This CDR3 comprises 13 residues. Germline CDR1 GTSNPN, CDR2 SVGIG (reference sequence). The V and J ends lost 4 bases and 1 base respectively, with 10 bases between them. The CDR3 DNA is TGTGCCTGGAACCCTACAGGGAACACTGAAGCTTTCTTT. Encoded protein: CAWNPTGNTEAFF.

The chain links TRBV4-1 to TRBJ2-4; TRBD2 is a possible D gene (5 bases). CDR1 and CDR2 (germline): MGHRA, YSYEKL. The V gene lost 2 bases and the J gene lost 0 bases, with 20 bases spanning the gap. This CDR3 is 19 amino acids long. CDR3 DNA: TGCGCCAGCAGCCAATTCTACGGGCTTTCGGGGATAGCCAAAAACATTCAGTACTTC. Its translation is CASSQFYGLSGIAKNIQYF.

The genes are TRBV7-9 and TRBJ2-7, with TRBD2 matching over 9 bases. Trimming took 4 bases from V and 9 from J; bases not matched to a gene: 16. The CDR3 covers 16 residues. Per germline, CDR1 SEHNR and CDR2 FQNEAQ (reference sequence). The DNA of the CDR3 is TGTGCCAGCAGCTCCCGCCTGGGAGCGGGAGGTCCGTTGCAGTACTTC. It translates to CASSSRLGAGGPLQYF. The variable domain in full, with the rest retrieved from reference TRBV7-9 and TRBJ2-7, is DTGVSQNPRHKITKRGQNVTFRCDPISEHNRLYWYRQTLGQGPEFLTYFQNEAQLEKSRLLSDRFSAERPKGSFSTLEIQRTEQGDSAMYLCASSSRLGAGGPLQYFGPGTRLTVT.

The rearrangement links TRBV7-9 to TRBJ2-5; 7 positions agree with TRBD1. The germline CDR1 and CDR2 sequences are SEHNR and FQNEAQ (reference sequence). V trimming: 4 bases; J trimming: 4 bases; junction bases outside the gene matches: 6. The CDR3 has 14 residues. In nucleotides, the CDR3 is TGTGCCAGCAGCTCGACAGGGTCGGGAGAGACCCAGTACTTC. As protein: CASSSTGSGETQYF.

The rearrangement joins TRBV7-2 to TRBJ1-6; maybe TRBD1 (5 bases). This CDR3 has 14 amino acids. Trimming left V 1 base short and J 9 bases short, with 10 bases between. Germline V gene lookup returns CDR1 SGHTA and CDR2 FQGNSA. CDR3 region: CASSLGRRGSPLHF. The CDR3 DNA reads TGTGCCAGCAGCTTAGGCAGAAGGGGTTCACCCCTCCACTTT.

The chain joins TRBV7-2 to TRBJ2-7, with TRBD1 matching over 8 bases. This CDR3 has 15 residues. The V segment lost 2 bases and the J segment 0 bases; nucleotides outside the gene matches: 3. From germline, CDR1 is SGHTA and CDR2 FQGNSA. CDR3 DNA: TGTGCCAGCAGCTTAAAGGGACAGGCCTCCTACGAGCAGTACTTC. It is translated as CASSLKGQASYEQYF.

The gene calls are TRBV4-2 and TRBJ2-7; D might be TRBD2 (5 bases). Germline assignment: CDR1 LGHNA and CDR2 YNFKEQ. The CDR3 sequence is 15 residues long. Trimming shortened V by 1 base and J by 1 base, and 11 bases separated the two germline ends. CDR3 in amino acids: CASSQGRSGSYEQYF. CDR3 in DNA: TGTGCCAGCAGCCAAGGAAGGAGCGGTTCCTACGAGCAGTACTTC.

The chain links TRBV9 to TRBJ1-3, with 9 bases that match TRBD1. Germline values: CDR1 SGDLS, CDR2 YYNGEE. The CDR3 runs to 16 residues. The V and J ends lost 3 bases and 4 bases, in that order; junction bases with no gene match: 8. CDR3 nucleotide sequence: TGTGCCAGCAGCGCCGGACAGGGGTTGCCGGGAAACACCATATATTTT. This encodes CASSAGQGLPGNTIYF.

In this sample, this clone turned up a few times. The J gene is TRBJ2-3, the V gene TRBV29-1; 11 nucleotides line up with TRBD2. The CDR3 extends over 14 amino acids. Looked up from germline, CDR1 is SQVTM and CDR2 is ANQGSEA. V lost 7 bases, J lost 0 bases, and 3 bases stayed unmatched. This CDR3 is CSAGTSGSTDTQYF. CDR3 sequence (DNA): TGCAGCGCCGGGACTAGCGGTAGCACAGATACGCAGTATTTT.

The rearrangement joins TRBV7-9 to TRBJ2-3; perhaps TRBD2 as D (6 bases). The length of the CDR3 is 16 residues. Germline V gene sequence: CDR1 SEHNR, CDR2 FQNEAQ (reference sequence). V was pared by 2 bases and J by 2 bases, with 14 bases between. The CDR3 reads CASSLSGGGDTDTQYF. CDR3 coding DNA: TGTGCCAGCAGCTTATCAGGAGGCGGGGACACAGATACGCAGTATTTT.

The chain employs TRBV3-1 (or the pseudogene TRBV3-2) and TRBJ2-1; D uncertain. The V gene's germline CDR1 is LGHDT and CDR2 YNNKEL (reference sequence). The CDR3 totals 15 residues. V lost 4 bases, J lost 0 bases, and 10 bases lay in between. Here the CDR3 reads CASSLAGSSYNEQFF. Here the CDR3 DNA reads TGTGCCAGCAGCCTGGCAGGCAGCTCCTACAATGAGCAGTTCTTC.

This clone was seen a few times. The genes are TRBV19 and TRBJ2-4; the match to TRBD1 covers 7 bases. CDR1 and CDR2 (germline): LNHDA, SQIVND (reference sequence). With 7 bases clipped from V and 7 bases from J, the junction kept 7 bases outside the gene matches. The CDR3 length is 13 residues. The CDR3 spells CASMGTVNNIQYF. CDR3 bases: TGTGCCAGTATGGGGACAGTAAATAACATTCAGTACTTC.

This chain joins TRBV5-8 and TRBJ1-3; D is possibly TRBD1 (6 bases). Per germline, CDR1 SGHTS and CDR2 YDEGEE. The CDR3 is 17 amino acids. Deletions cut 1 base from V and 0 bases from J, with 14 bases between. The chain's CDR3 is CASSLFGGRGSGNTIYF. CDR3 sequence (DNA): TGTGCCAGCAGCTTGTTTGGAGGCAGGGGCTCTGGAAACACCATATATTTT. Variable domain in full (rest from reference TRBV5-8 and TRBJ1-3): EAGVTQSPTHLIKTRGQQATLRCSPISGHTSVYWYQQALGLGLQFLLWYDEGEERNRGNFPPRFSGRQFPNYSSELNVNALELEDSALYLCASSLFGGRGSGNTIYFGEGSWLTVV.

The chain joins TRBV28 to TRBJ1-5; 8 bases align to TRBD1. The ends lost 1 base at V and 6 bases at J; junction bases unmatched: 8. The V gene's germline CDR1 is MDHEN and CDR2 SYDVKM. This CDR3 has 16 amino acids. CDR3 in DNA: TGTGCCAGCAGTTTATACGGCAGGGGGCAAGGTCAGCCCCAGCATTTT. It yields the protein CASSLYGRGQGQPQHF.

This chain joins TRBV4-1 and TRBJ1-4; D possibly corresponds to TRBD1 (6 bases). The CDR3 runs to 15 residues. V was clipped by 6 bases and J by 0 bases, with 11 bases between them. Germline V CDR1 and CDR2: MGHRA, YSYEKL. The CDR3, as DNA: TGCGCCAGCAGTAAGACAGGAACAACTAATGAAAAACTGTTTTTT. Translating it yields CASSKTGTTNEKLFF.

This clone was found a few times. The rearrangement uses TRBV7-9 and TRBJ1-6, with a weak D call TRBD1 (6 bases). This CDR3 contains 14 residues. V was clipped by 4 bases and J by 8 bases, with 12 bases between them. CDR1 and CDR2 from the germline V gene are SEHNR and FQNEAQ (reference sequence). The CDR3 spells CASSSDSRDSPLHF. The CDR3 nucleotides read TGTGCCAGCAGCTCGGACAGTCGGGATTCACCCCTCCACTTT.

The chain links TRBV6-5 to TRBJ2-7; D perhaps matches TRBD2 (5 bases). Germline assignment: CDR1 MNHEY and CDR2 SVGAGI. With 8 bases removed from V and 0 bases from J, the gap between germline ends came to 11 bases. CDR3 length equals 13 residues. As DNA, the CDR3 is TGTGCCAGCCTAGCCGGCCTCTCCTACGAGCAGTACTTC. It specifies CASLAGLSYEQYF.

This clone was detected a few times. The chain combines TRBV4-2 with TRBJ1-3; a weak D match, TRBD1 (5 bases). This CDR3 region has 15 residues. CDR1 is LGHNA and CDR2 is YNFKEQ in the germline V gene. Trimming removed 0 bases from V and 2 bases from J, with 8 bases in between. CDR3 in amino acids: CASSQDGRAGNTIYF. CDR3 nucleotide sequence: TGTGCCAGCAGCCAAGACGGCAGGGCTGGAAACACCATATATTTT.

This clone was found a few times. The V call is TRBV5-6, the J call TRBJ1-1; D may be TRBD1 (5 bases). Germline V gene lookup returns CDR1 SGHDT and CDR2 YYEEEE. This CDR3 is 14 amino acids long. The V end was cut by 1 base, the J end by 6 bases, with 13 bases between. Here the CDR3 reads CASSLQAGWAEAFF. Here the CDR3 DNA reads TGTGCCAGCAGCTTGCAGGCAGGGTGGGCTGAAGCTTTCTTT.

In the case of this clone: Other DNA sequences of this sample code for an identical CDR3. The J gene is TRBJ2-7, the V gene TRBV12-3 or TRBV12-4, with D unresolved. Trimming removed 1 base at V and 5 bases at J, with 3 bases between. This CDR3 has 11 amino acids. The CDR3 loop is CASSLVDEQYF. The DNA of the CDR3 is TGTGCCAGCAGTTTAGTAGACGAGCAGTACTTC.

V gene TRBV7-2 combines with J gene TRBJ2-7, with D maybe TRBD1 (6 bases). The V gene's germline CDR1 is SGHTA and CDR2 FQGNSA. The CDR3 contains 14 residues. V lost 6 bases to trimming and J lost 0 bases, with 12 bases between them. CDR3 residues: CASRQGLSSYEQYF. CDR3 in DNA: TGTGCCAGCAGACAGGGTTTAAGCTCCTACGAGCAGTACTTC. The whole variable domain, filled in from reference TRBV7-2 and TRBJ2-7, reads GAGVSQSPSNKVTEKGKDVELRCDPISGHTALYWYRQSLGQGLEFLIYFQGNSAPDKSGLPSDRFSAERTGGSVSTLTIQRTQQEDSAVYLCASRQGLSSYEQYFGPGTRLTVT.

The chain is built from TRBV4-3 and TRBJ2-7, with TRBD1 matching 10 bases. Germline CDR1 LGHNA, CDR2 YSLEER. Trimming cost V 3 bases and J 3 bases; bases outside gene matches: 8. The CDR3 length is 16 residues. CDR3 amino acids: CASSQTPGQGYYEQYF. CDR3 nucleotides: TGCGCCAGCAGCCAGACACCGGGACAGGGGTACTACGAGCAGTACTTC.